The T cell receptor beta chain under discussion was sequenced for a study of response to subunit inactivated influenza vaccine. Concerning this clonotype: What it binds is not known.

Study findings and constraints: Only a handful of new T cells, the authors suggested, are recruited with each seasonal influenza vaccination.

From the RT-PCR reads, TCRdb called clonotypes with MiXCR, one entry per CDR3 protein. Of around 200,000 distinct CDR3 sequences listed, around 14% are singletons. The source material was CD8+ T cells sorted from PBMCs, sampled 5 days after vaccination. The source of this sequence is a man aged 45 to 65 who received an inactivated influenza vaccine.

As DNA, the CDR3 is TGTGCCAGCATCCCCTCCGGGACTAGCGGGGGGGAGAATGAGCAGTTCTTC. Translated, it gives CASIPSGTSGGENEQFF. The genes are TRBV5-5 and TRBJ2-1, with 16 bases lining up with TRBD2. Germline CDR1 reads SGHKS; CDR2 reads YYEKEE (reference sequence). The CDR3 runs to 17 residues. The V segment lost 6 bases and the J segment 7 bases; nucleotides outside the gene matches: 10.